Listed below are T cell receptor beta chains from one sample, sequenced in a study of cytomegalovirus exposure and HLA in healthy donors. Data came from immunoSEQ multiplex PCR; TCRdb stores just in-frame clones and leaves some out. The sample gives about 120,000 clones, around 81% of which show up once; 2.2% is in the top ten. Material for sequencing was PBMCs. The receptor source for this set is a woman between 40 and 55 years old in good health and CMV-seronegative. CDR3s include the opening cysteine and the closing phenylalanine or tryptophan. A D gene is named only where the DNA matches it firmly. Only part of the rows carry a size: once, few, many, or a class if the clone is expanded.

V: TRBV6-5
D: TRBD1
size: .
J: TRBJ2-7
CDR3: CASSYSTGREQYF
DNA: TGTGCCAGCAGTTACTCGACAGGGCGGGAGCAGTACTTC

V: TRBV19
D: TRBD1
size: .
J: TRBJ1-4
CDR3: CASSRRQGAISTNEKLFF
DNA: TGTGCCAGTAGCCGTAGACAGGGGGCAATATCGACTAATGAAAAACTGTTTTTT

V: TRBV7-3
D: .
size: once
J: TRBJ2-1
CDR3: CASSPSNSYNEQFF
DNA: TGTGCCAGCAGCCCTAGCAACTCCTACAATGAGCAGTTCTTC

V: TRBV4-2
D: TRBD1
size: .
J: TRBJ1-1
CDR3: CASSPSIGDSPPNTEAFF
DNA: TGTGCCAGCAGCCCCTCCATCGGGGACAGCCCACCCAACACTGAAGCTTTCTTT

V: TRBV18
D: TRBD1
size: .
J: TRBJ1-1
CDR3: CASSPGQGHTEAFF
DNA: TGTGCCAGCTCACCCGGACAGGGACACACTGAAGCTTTCTTT

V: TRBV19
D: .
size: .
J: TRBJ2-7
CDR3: CASMSGPYEQYF
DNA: TGTGCCAGTATGAGCGGGCCGTACGAGCAGTACTTC

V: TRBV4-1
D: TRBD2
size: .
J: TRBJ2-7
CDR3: CASSQDRLAAIAYEQYF
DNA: TGCGCCAGCAGCCAAGATCGGCTAGCGGCAATAGCCTACGAGCAGTACTTC

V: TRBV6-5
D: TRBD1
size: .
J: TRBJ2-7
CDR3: CASSPRDREVYF
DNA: TGTGCCAGCAGTCCCCGGGACAGGGAAGTATACTTC

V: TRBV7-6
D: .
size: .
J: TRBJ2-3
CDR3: CASSLEGGYGAGGTDTQYF
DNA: TGTGCCAGCAGCTTAGAGGGGGGCTACGGCGCGGGGGGCACAGATACGCAGTATTTT

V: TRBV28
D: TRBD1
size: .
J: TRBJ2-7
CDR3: CASRDRITYEQYF
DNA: TGTGCCAGCAGGGACAGGATTACCTACGAGCAGTACTTC

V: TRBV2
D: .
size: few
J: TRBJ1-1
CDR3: CASIGGNTEAFF
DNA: TGTGCCAGCATAGGCGGGAACACTGAAGCTTTCTTT

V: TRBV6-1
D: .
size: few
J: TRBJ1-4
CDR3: CASRFGGNEKLFF
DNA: TGTGCCAGCAGGTTTGGGGGGAATGAAAAACTGTTTTTT

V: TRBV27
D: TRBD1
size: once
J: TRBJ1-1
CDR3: CASSSRGDTEAFF
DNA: TGTGCCAGCAGTTCCAGGGGGGACACTGAAGCTTTCTTT

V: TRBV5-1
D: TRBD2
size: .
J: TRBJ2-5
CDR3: CASSYGGLAGGIQETQYF
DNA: TGCGCCAGCAGCTATGGAGGACTAGCGGGGGGCATACAAGAGACCCAGTACTTC

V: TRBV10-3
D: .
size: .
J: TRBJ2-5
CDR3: CAISESIGGETQYF
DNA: TGTGCCATCAGTGAGTCGATCGGGGGAGAGACCCAGTACTTC

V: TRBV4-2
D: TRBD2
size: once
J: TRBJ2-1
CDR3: CASSQHRTSAYNEQFF
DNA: TGTGCCAGCAGCCAACATCGGACTAGCGCCTACAATGAGCAGTTCTTC

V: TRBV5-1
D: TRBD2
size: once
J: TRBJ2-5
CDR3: CASSKSGLAGMVGETQYF
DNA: TGCGCCAGCAGCAAATCCGGACTAGCGGGGATGGTCGGAGAGACCCAGTACTTC

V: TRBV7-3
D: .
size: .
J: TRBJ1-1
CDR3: CASRRQILNTEAFF
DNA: TGTGCCAGCAGACGACAGATACTAAACACTGAAGCTTTCTTT

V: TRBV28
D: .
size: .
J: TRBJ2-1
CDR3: CASSLAGTEQFF
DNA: TGTGCCAGCAGTTTGGCGGGTACTGAGCAGTTCTTC

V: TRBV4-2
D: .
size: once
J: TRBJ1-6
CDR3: CASSQERVGGGSPLHF
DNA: TGTGCCAGCAGCCAAGAAAGAGTAGGGGGTGGTTCACCCCTCCACTTT